This T cell receptor (beta chain) derives from a study of T cells in Graves' hyperthyroidism and ophthalmopathy. RNA transcripts served as the template for amplifying TCR beta CDR3 regions. A set of HTBI primers served as the primers for a first-round RT-PCR of the TCR CDR3. TCRdb passed the multiplex PCR reads through MiXCR, listing each CDR3 protein once. Of around 300,000 distinct CDR3 sequences listed, 25% are singletons. The CDR3 sequence is 14 residues long. J gave up 2 bases and V 1 base, and 0 bases lay outside the gene matches. The germline gives CDR1 PRHDT, CDR2 FYEKMQ (reference sequence). Study-wide findings and caveats: Most expanded thyroid clonotypes above 0.001 recurred in blood.

This clonotype occurred many times. Antigen specificity is unknown. Material for sequencing was blood. V is TRBV13 and J is TRBJ2-7, with 9 bases that match TRBD2. This receptor was identified in a man aged 40-49 years with Graves' hyperthyroidism that later progressed to Graves' ophthalmopathy. The CDR3 sequence is CASSLASGAYEQYF. DNA for the CDR3: TGTGCCAGCAGCTTAGCTAGCGGGGCCTACGAGCAGTACTTC.